This TCR beta chain is drawn from a study of blood T cells in healthy people across ages. Isolation per sample recovered at least 6.5 million PBMCs. Concerning this clonotype itself: The target antigen is unknown.

Overall study findings and caveats: Unknown donor CMV status possibly confounded expanded clonotype changes.

V trimming: 3 bases; J trimming: 9 bases; junction bases outside the gene matches: 6. Germline assignment: CDR1 SGDLS and CDR2 YYNGEE. CDR3 length: 15 amino acids. For the second PCR, which ran for roughly 7 to 11 cycles, a sample-barcoded 5' primer and a J-beta primer mix were used. TCRdb used MiXCR to reprocess the 5' RACE reads, holding one entry per CDR3 protein. The sample has hundreds of thousands of distinct CDR3 sequences; around 49% are singletons. V usage is TRBV9 and J usage is TRBJ2-1, with 13 bases lining up with TRBD2. This TCR was recovered from a woman in her sixties or seventies in good health. Sample: blood. CDR3 in amino acids: CASSDTSGRAREQFF. CDR3 nucleotides: TGTGCCAGCAGCGACACTAGCGGGAGGGCCCGTGAGCAGTTCTTC. The variable domain in full, with the rest retrieved from reference TRBV9 and TRBJ2-1, is DSGVTQTPKHLITATGQRVTLRCSPRSGDLSVYWYQQSLDQGLQFLIQYYNGEERAKGNILERFSAQQFPDLHSELNLSSLELGDSALYFCASSDTSGRAREQFFGPGTRLTVL.